A selection of T cell receptor beta chains follows, all from one sample in a study of T cell responses to AZD1222 COVID-19 vaccine. Assay: immunoSEQ multiplex PCR; the TCRdb copy retains only in-frame clones and omits some. Found here are about 120,000 clones, around 83% of them singletons; the top ten hold less than 3.5%. Sequenced material: peripheral blood, taken 28 days after the second AZD1222 dose. These receptors were collected from an adult who received the AZD1222 COVID-19 vaccine. Each CDR3 is given with its conserved first and last residue. The order of the fields is clone size, V gene, J gene, D gene, CDR3 protein, CDR3 DNA. A D gene is named only where the DNA matches it firmly. Expanded clones get a size class; other rows say once, few or many, or leave the size out.

abundance: NA
v_gene: TRBV27
j_gene: TRBJ1-2
d_gene: NA
CDR3aa: CASSHGTAYGYTF
CDR3nt: TGTGCCAGCAGTCACGGGACGGCTTATGGCTACACCTTC

abundance: NA
v_gene: TRBV9
j_gene: TRBJ2-1
d_gene: NA
CDR3aa: CASSVVSRGHNEQFF
CDR3nt: TGTGCCAGCAGCGTAGTATCCAGGGGCCACAATGAGCAGTTCTTC

abundance: NA
v_gene: TRBV3-1/TRBV3-2
j_gene: TRBJ1-2
d_gene: NA
CDR3aa: CASSQGWVGKDGYTF
CDR3nt: TGTGCCAGCAGCCAAGGTTGGGTAGGGAAGGATGGCTACACCTTC

abundance: NA
v_gene: TRBV25-1
j_gene: TRBJ2-7
d_gene: NA
CDR3aa: CASTPASTYEQYF
CDR3nt: TGTGCCAGCACCCCCGCGTCAACCTACGAGCAGTACTTC

abundance: NA
v_gene: TRBV5-1
j_gene: TRBJ1-4
d_gene: TRBD1
CDR3aa: CASSLAVGGQVELFF
CDR3nt: TGCGCCAGCAGCTTGGCCGTTGGGGGACAGGTGGAACTGTTTTTT

abundance: NA
v_gene: TRBV30
j_gene: TRBJ2-6
d_gene: TRBD2
CDR3aa: CAWTRGVGANVLTF
CDR3nt: TGTGCCTGGACTCGGGGGGTTGGGGCCAACGTCCTGACTTTC

abundance: NA
v_gene: TRBV9
j_gene: TRBJ2-5
d_gene: NA
CDR3aa: CASSPSREETQYF
CDR3nt: TGTGCCAGCAGCCCCTCGCGTGAGGAGACCCAGTACTTC

abundance: NA
v_gene: TRBV6-2/TRBV6-3
j_gene: TRBJ1-6
d_gene: NA
CDR3aa: CASSYPTARGNYNSPLHF
CDR3nt: TGTGCCAGCAGTTACCCCACCGCCAGGGGAAACTATAATTCACCCCTCCACTTT

abundance: NA
v_gene: TRBV21-1
j_gene: TRBJ2-5
d_gene: NA
CDR3aa: CASSKGGSPGQETQYF
CDR3nt: TGTGCCAGCAGCAAAGGGGGCTCTCCGGGGCAAGAGACCCAGTACTTC

abundance: NA
v_gene: TRBV3-1/TRBV3-2
j_gene: TRBJ2-7
d_gene: TRBD2
CDR3aa: CASSPGGRQKSYEQYF
CDR3nt: TGTGCCAGCAGCCCGGGGGGTCGCCAAAAATCCTACGAGCAGTACTTC

abundance: once
v_gene: TRBV2
j_gene: TRBJ1-4
d_gene: NA
CDR3aa: CASSSRGTPTNEKLFF
CDR3nt: TGTGCCAGCAGTTCCAGGGGCACTCCAACTAATGAAAAACTGTTTTTT